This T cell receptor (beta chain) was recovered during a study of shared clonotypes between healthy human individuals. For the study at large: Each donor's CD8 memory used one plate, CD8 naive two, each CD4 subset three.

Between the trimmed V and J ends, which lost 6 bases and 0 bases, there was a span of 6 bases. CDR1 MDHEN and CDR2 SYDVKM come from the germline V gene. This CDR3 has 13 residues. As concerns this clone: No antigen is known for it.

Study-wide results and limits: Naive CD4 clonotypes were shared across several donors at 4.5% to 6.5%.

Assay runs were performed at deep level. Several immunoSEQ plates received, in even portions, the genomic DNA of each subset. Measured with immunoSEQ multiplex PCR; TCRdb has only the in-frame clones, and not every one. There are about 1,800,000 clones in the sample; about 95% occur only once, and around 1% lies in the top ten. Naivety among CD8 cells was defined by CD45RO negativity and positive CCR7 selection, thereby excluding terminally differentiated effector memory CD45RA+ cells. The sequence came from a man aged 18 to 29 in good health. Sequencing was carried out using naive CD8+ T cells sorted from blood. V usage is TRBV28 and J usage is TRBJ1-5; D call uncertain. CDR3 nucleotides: TGTGCCAGCAGGCACTATAGCAATCAGCCCCAGCATTTT. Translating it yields CASRHYSNQPQHF.